The 24 T cell receptor beta chains below come from one sample, sequenced in a study of PD-L1 blockade in urothelial cancer. TCRdb keeps only in-frame clones here, not all; method: immunoSEQ multiplex PCR. This sample yields tens of thousands of clones, of which 88% are seen a single time; around 11% belongs to the top ten. Described time point: peripheral blood 6 weeks after treatment start. Sequenced here: PBMCs, sampled around atezolizumab (anti-PD-L1) treatment. All receptors derive from a man aged 55 to 70 with urothelial cancer.

The CDR3 bases are TGTGCCAGCAGCGCCGGGACAGGGGCCTCCAATGAGCAGTTCTTC. It is translated as CASSAGTGASNEQFF. The V gene is TRBV5-5, the J gene TRBJ2-1; 10 bases fit TRBD1. Germline values: CDR1 SGHKS, CDR2 YYEKEE (reference sequence). Trimming removed 4 bases from V and 6 bases from J; junction bases left unmatched: 7. The CDR3 is 15 residues long.

The chain combines TRBV10-2 with TRBJ2-3; 9 bases agree with TRBD2. The CDR3 is 16 amino acids. With V trimmed by 0 bases and J by 2 bases, 3 bases remained unmatched. Germline CDR1 reads WSHSY; CDR2 reads SAAADI. For the CDR3, the DNA is TGCGCCAGCAGTGAGTCGGCTAGCGGGGCCACAGATACGCAGTATTTT. It codes for CASSESASGATDTQYF.

This chain joins TRBV5-6 and TRBJ2-3; 7 nucleotides agree with TRBD1. The V gene's germline CDR1 is SGHDT and CDR2 YYEEEE. Trimming at V came to 4 bases and at J to 0 bases, leaving 8 bases not matched to a gene. The CDR3 totals 16 residues. The CDR3 region is CASSPRQGMSTDTQYF. CDR3 coding DNA: TGTGCCAGCAGCCCTAGACAGGGAATGAGCACAGATACGCAGTATTTT.

The chain couples TRBV19 to TRBJ2-2; 9 positions agree with TRBD2. In germline, CDR1 is LNHDA, CDR2 SQIVND (reference sequence). Unmatched junction bases numbered 12, after V lost 1 base and J lost 6 bases. The CDR3 length is 18 residues. The CDR3 nucleotides read TGTGCCAGTAGTATAGGGCTCCTAGCGGGGATCGGGTCCGGGGAGCTGTTTTTT. Translation: CASSIGLLAGIGSGELFF.

Comments on this clone: The same CDR3 can be traced to other DNA sequences in this sample. The chain recombines TRBV9 with TRBJ2-2; 7 nucleotides match TRBD1. Germline CDR1 reads SGDLS; CDR2 reads YYNGEE. V lost 1 base, J lost 5 bases, and 5 bases stayed unmatched. There are 15 residues in the CDR3. CDR3 nucleotides: TGTGCCAGCAGCGTAACGGGACAGCCTACCGGGGAGCTGTTTTTT. It translates to CASSVTGQPTGELFF.

CDR3 in amino acids: CASSLGDTGSNEKLFF. In DNA, the CDR3 is TGCGCCAGCAGCTTGGGGGATACAGGGTCTAATGAAAAACTGTTTTTT. The rearrangement links TRBV5-1 to TRBJ1-4; perhaps TRBD1 as D (6 bases). Germline V CDR1 and CDR2: SGHRS, YFSETQ. The CDR3 covers 16 residues. Between the trimmed V and J ends, which lost 0 bases and 3 bases, there was a span of 12 bases.

This clone was recorded once. CDR3 nucleotide sequence: TGCGCCAGCAGTGGAGCGGGATCCCTTTACGAGCAGTACTTC. Translation gives CASSGAGSLYEQYF. The chain uses TRBV10-1 and TRBJ2-7, with 7 bases fitting TRBD2. This CDR3 is 14 amino acids long. Germline V gene lookup returns CDR1 WNHNN and CDR2 SYGVQD (reference sequence). The V gene end was trimmed by 4 bases and the J gene end by 4 bases; junction bases not matched to a gene: 7.

The chain combines TRBV30 with TRBJ2-7; 7 bases align to TRBD1. The trim removed 5 bases at V and 2 bases at J, leaving 6 bases unmatched. CDR3 length: 13 residues. Germline CDR1 reads GTSNPN; CDR2 reads SVGIG (reference sequence). The CDR3 coding sequence is TGTGCCTGGTCCGGGACAGATCCCTACGAGCAGTACTTC. This translates into CAWSGTDPYEQYF.

This rearrangement joins TRBV7-2 to TRBJ2-5; 7 nucleotides agree with TRBD2. Germline lookup yields CDR1 SGHTA and CDR2 FQGNSA. The CDR3 loop spans 15 amino acids. V lost 6 bases to trimming and J lost 4 bases; unmatched junction nucleotides: 11. CDR3 sequence: CASSPQAGVGETQYF. The DNA of the CDR3 is TGTGCCAGCAGTCCCCAGGCGGGGGTTGGAGAGACCCAGTACTTC.

The chain employs TRBV27 and TRBJ1-5, with TRBD1 matching over 7 bases. The CDR3 extends over 13 amino acids. Trimming removed 8 bases from V and 5 bases from J; junction bases left unmatched: 6. In germline, CDR1 is MNHEY, CDR2 SMNVEV (reference sequence). In nucleotides, the CDR3 is TGTGCCAGCGGGTACAGGGGCTATCAGCCCCAGCATTTT. Translation: CASGYRGYQPQHF.

This chain connects TRBV4-1 to TRBJ2-7, with 10 bases identical to TRBD1. CDR1 is MGHRA, CDR2 YSYEKL, per germline. After removal of 3 bases from V and 5 bases from J, the junction contained 4 bases not matched to a gene. The CDR3 loop spans 14 amino acids. The CDR3 coding sequence is TGCGCCAGCAGCCAGACAGGGGGCTTTAACGAGCAGTACTTC. The encoded protein is CASSQTGGFNEQYF.

This clone was seen once. This chain uses TRBV28 with TRBJ1-2, with 8 bases aligning to TRBD1. Germline V gene sequence: CDR1 MDHEN, CDR2 SYDVKM. The CDR3 spans 14 residues. Germline trimming cut 5 bases from V and 4 bases from J; bases unmatched to any gene: 6. The CDR3 is CASSPTGEGYGYTF. The CDR3 DNA follows: TGTGCCAGCAGTCCGACAGGGGAGGGCTATGGCTACACCTTC.

This chain uses TRBV7-9 with TRBJ2-7; 12 bases agree with TRBD2. After removal of 6 bases from V and 2 bases from J, the junction contained 8 bases not matched to a gene. CDR3 length: 16 amino acids. Germline CDR1 and CDR2: SEHNR and FQNEAQ (reference sequence). CDR3 residues: CASRATPSGGAYEQYF. The CDR3 DNA reads as TGTGCCAGCAGGGCCACTCCTAGCGGGGGGGCCTACGAGCAGTACTTC.

This clone has a single count. The rearrangement links TRBV5-4 to TRBJ2-2, with D uncertain. The length of the CDR3 is 16 residues. Germline lookup yields CDR1 SGHNT and CDR2 YYREEE (reference sequence). The V end was cut by 0 bases, the J end by 4 bases, with 13 bases between. The CDR3 sequence: CASSLAVPSSTGELFF. In DNA, the CDR3 is TGTGCCAGCAGCTTGGCCGTCCCTTCCAGCACCGGGGAGCTGTTTTTT. The variable domain in full, with the rest retrieved from reference TRBV5-4 and TRBJ2-2, is ETGVTQSPTHLIKTRGQQVTLRCSSQSGHNTVSWYQQALGQGPQFIFQYYREEENGRGNFPPRFSGLQFPNYSSELNVNALELDDSALYLCASSLAVPSSTGELFFGEGSRLTVL.

The V gene is TRBV10-3, the J gene TRBJ1-5; 7 nucleotides match TRBD1. Trimming took 0 bases from V and 0 from J; bases not matched to a gene: 8. This CDR3 region has 18 residues. In germline, CDR1 is ENHRY, CDR2 SYGVKD. CDR3 residues: CAISESTRGQYSNQPQHF. The CDR3 DNA reads as TGTGCCATCAGTGAGTCGACTCGGGGACAGTATAGCAATCAGCCCCAGCATTTT.

The CDR3 sequence is CASSQGSSGNTIYF. The DNA for the CDR3 is TGTGCCAGCAGCCAAGGGAGCTCTGGAAACACCATATATTTT. The chain uses TRBV7-3 and TRBJ1-3; no definite D call. Germline CDR1 reads SGHTA; CDR2 reads FQGTGA. The CDR3 has 14 residues. The V end was cut by 5 bases, the J end by 0 bases, with 8 bases between.

This chain uses TRBV30 with TRBJ2-7; D possibly corresponds to TRBD2 (6 bases). CDR3 length: 14 residues. Germline V gives CDR1 GTSNPN, CDR2 SVGIG (reference sequence). Trimming took off 2 bases at V and 0 bases at J, with 11 bases between the two ends. CDR3 in amino acids: CAWSRGTSSYEQYF. The CDR3 nucleotides read TGTGCCTGGAGTCGGGGGACCAGCTCCTACGAGCAGTACTTC.

The genes are TRBV5-1 and TRBJ2-7; weak D call: TRBD2 (6 bases). The V gene's germline CDR1 is SGHRS and CDR2 YFSETQ. Trimming took off 2 bases at V and 4 bases at J, with 13 bases between the two ends. This CDR3 spans 14 amino acids. DNA for the CDR3: TGCGCCAGCAGCTTCAGCCCTGGGGGGTACGAGCAGTACTTC. Protein product: CASSFSPGGYEQYF. Based on the CDR3 plus reference TRBV5-1 and TRBJ2-7, the full variable domain is KAGVTQTPRYLIKTRGQQVTLSCSPISGHRSVSWYQQTPGQGLQFLFEYFSETQRNKGNFPGRFSGRQFSNSRSEMNVSTLELGDSALYLCASSFSPGGYEQYFGPGTRLTVT.

The chain couples TRBV5-1 to TRBJ1-1; tentative D call: TRBD1 (6 bases). Germline V gene data show CDR1 as SGHRS and CDR2 as YFSETQ. Trimming removed 4 bases at V and 1 base at J, with 14 bases between. There are 15 residues in the CDR3. Here the CDR3 DNA reads TGCGCCAGCAGCCCGTACAGGGACCAGAACACTGAAGCTTTCTTT. Translation: CASSPYRDQNTEAFF.

The chain uses TRBV9 and TRBJ2-7; 14 nucleotides match TRBD2. This CDR3 has 15 amino acids. Per the germline V gene, CDR1 is SGDLS and CDR2 is YYNGEE. The V and J ends lost 0 bases and 6 bases, in that order; junction bases with no gene match: 2. The CDR3 DNA sequence: TGTGCCAGCAGCGTAGAGGGGACTAGCGGGAGCGAGCAGTACTTC. It is translated as CASSVEGTSGSEQYF.

The chain links TRBV21-1 to TRBJ2-2; TRBD1 is the table's D call and was not checked against the DNA. TRBV21-1 is assigned pseudogene status. The CDR3 is 17 amino acids. The CDR3 reads CASSKLDDRGDTGELFF. The CDR3 nucleotides read TGTGCCAGCAGCAAACTGGATGACAGGGGGGACACCGGGGAGCTGTTTTTT.

The chain uses TRBV29-1 and TRBJ1-1; a weak D match, TRBD1 (5 bases). V was shortened by 6 bases and J by 3 bases, with 20 bases between the two germline ends. Germline CDR1 and CDR2: SQVTM and ANQGSEA. The CDR3 is 15 amino acids. CDR3 protein: CSVSLAGGSHTEAFF. CDR3 DNA: TGCAGCGTCTCCCTAGCGGGGGGGAGCCACACTGAAGCTTTCTTT.

The chain is built from TRBV4-2 and TRBJ2-7; the D is unclear. This CDR3 has 14 residues. The germline CDR1 and CDR2 sequences are LGHNA and YNFKEQ. V was clipped by 0 bases and J by 2 bases, with 8 bases between them. The CDR3: CASSQEGRTYEQYF. DNA of the CDR3: TGTGCCAGCAGCCAAGAAGGCAGGACCTACGAGCAGTACTTC.

Many counts were recorded for this clone. The chain joins TRBV7-9 to TRBJ2-7; 7 bases map to TRBD1. J was trimmed by 3 bases and V by 5 bases; bases with no gene match: 7. Germline CDR1 reads SEHNR; CDR2 reads FQNEAQ (reference sequence). This CDR3 spans 14 amino acids. DNA for the CDR3: TGTGCCAGCAGCCACCGGGACAGAAACTACGAGCAGTACTTC. Amino acid sequence: CASSHRDRNYEQYF.